These T cell receptor beta chains were read from a single sample in a study of a mutant IDH1 vaccine in newly diagnosed glioma. Using immunoSEQ multiplex PCR, the repertoire was profiled, and TCRdb retains in-frame clones only, with some absent. Here the sample spans 38,000 or so clones, about 89% being singletons. Their specific antigens are unknown. Here the sequenced sample was PBMCs, taken from a glioma patient whose treatment included an IDH1 peptide vaccine. The receptors were gathered from a man aged 50-59 years with glioma. Each CDR3 is given without its conserved first and last residue. Fields, in order: V gene, CDR3 protein.

V: TRBV5-1
CDR3: ASSFFADITSGELF

V: TRBV6-5
CDR3: ASIDRVSGYT

V: TRBV7-2
CDR3: ASSLPGTNVLT

V: TRBV7-6
CDR3: ASSFRTVTGELF

V: TRBV19
CDR3: ASIGQGARGYGYT

V: TRBV6-1
CDR3: ASSDARWAGEVYT

V: TRBV6-5
CDR3: AAWGAGYGYT

V: TRBV9
CDR3: ASSVGGSAHEQY

V: TRBV27
CDR3: ASTTLRGSEQF

V: TRBV4-3
CDR3: ASSQDLGGNSEQY

V: TRBV30
CDR3: AWTRDRDGGGFNQPQH

V: TRBV15
CDR3: ATSRGGFGEKLF

V: TRBV11-2
CDR3: ASSLDTELRNEKLF

V: TRBV4-2
CDR3: ASSQDAAGAPPDTQY

V: TRBV4-2
CDR3: ASSASGGGTGELF

V: TRBV5-4
CDR3: ASSLVVQGEETQY

V: TRBV30
CDR3: AWGQPTYEQY

V: TRBV30
CDR3: AWSVGLGETQY

V: TRBV29-1
CDR3: SVWGLSLNTEAF

V: TRBV2
CDR3: ASSRDRNQETQY

V: TRBV28
CDR3: ASVRSDDNVLT

V: TRBV9
CDR3: ASSGETGGFTEAF